This TCR beta chain comes out of a study of blood T cell repertoires in COVID-19. Study-wide background: Donors in the United States, Italy and Spain gave samples during acute or convalescent COVID-19. T cells, B-cell-depleted T cells, or PBMCs provided the cDNA or gDNA that served as material.

This clone was seen more than once but under ten times. Original processing notes: Nucleated cell number was recorded as an estimate derived from reference gene primer amplification. Profiling relied on immunoSEQ multiplex PCR, and the TCRdb table lists in-frame clones only, not all of them. V, J and clone size reflect that table, while D and trimming were determined from the DNA. The sample records about 130,000 clones, approximately 90% being singletons. What was sequenced was peripheral blood. This TCR was recovered from a man in his 70s with active COVID-19.

CDR3 sequence: CASNREGWTRSSGNTIYF. CDR3 nucleotides: TGTGCCAGCAATCGAGAGGGATGGACTCGAAGCTCTGGAAACACCATATATTTT. The genes are TRBV28 and TRBJ1-3, with D uncertain. The CDR3 is 18 residues long. CDR1 and CDR2 from the germline V gene are MDHEN and SYDVKM. The V and J ends lost 7 bases and 0 bases respectively, with 22 bases between them.